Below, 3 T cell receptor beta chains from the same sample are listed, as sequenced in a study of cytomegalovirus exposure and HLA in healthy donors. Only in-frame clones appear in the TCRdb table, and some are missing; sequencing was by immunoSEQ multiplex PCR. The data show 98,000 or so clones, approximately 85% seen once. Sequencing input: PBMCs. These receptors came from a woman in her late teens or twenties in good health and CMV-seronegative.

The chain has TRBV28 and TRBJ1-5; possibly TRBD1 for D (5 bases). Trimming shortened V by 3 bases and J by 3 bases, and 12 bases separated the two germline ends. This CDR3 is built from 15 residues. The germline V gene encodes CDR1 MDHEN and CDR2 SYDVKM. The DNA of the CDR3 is TGTGCCAGCAGTTTCTACGACAGATTCAATCAGCCCCAGCATTTT. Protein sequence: CASSFYDRFNQPQHF.

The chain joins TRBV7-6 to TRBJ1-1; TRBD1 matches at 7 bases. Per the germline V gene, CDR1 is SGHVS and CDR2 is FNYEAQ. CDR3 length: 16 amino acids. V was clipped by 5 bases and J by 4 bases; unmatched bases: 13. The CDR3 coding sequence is TGTGCCAGCAGCCAACATACAGGGGAAGTGGGCACTGAAGCTTTCTTT. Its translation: CASSQHTGEVGTEAFF. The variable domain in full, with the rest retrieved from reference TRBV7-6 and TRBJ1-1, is GAGVSQSPRYKVTKRGQDVALRCDPISGHVSLYWYRQALGQGPEFLTYFNYEAQQDKSGLPNDRFSAERPEGSISTLTIQRTEQRDSAMYRCASSQHTGEVGTEAFFGQGTRLTVV.

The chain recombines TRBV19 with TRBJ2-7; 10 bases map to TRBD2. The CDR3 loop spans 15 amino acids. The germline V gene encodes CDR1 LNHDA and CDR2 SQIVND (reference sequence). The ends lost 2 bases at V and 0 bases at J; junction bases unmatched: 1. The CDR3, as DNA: TGTGCCAGTAGTATAATAGCGGGGGGCTCCTACGAGCAGTACTTC. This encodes CASSIIAGGSYEQYF. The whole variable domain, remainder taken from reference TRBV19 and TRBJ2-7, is DGGITQSPKYLFRKEGQNVTLSCEQNLNHDAMYWYRQDPGQGLRLIYYSQIVNDFQKGDIAEGYSVSREKKESFPLTVTSAQKNPTAFYLCASSIIAGGSYEQYFGPGTRLTVT.